The text below deals with one TCR beta chain. The antigen is undetermined. This specimen comes from a study of shared clonotypes between healthy human individuals. Overall study findings and caveats: Only blood was sampled; tissue repertoires likely differ.

Profiled with immunoSEQ multiplex PCR; TCRdb holds only in-frame clones, not every one. The data hold about half a million clones, with 79% observed a single time. CDR3 size: 15 residues. Looked up from germline, CDR1 is LNHNV and CDR2 is YYDKDF (reference sequence). The V and J ends lost 5 bases and 5 bases respectively, with 19 bases between them. Sequencing used PBMCs. This sequence was found in a woman between 40 and 50 years old in good health. Some clones in this sample may be carry-over from other donors' samples. The rearrangement uses TRBV15 and TRBJ2-7, with D perhaps TRBD1 (6 bases). The CDR3 DNA reads as TGTGCCACCAGCGGGGGCCCCGGGTCCTGGGACGAGCAGTACTTC. It encodes CATSGGPGSWDEQYF.